These 2 T cell receptor beta chains were all obtained from the same sample, sequenced in a study of blood T cells in healthy people across ages. For the second PCR, which ran for about 6 to 11 cycles, a sample-barcoded 5' primer and a J-beta primer mix were used. A single record per CDR3 protein comes from TCRdb applying MiXCR to the 5' RACE reads. The profile shows 2 million or so distinct CDR3 sequences, 40% to 55% of them singletons. Sequenced sample: blood. These receptors were obtained from a woman aged 40 to 50 in good health.

The V call is TRBV10-3, the J call TRBJ1-2, with D maybe TRBD1 (5 bases). V was cut by 3 bases and J by 3 bases, with 11 bases left in between. The CDR3 extends over 14 amino acids. Per the germline V gene, CDR1 is ENHRY and CDR2 is SYGVKD. CDR3 residues: CAISEEGVYYGYTF. In DNA form, the CDR3 reads TGTGCCATCAGTGAAGAAGGGGTATACTATGGCTACACCTTC.

The genes are TRBV6-6 and TRBJ2-7; TRBD1 might be the D (7 bases). V was cut by 11 bases and J by 4 bases, with 21 bases left in between. This CDR3 has 14 amino acids. Germline CDR1 reads MNHNY; CDR2 reads SVGAGI (reference sequence). The CDR3 loop reads CAGSPRAGGYEQYF. CDR3 DNA: TGTGCCGGCTCACCGAGGGCAGGGGGGTACGAGCAGTACTTC.